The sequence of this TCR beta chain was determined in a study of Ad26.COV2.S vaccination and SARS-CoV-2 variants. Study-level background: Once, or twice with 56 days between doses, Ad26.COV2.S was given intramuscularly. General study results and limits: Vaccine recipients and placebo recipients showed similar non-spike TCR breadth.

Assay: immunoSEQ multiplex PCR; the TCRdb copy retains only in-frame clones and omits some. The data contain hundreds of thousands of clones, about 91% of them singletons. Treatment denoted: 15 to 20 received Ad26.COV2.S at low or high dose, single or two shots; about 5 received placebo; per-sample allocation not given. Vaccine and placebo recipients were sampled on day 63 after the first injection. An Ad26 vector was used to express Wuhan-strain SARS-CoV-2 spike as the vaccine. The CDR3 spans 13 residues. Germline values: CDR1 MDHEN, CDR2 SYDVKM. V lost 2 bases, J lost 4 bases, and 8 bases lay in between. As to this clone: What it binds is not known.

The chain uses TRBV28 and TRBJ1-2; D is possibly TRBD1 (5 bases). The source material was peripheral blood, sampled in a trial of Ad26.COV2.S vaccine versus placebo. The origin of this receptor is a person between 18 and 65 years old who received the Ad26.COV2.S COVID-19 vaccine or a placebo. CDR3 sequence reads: CASSLQTGYGYTF. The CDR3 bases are TGTGCCAGCAGTTTACAAACAGGCTATGGCTACACCTTC.